Listed here are 18 T cell receptor beta chains from one sample, sequenced in a study of cytomegalovirus exposure and HLA in healthy donors. Researchers ran the PCR with 60 Vbeta and 13 Jbeta primers. Assay used: immunoSEQ multiplex PCR; TCRdb lists only in-frame clones, some missing. This sample carries about 140,000 clones, roughly 85% of them seen once, and the ten largest clones take 6.5%. Sequences were obtained from PBMCs. The receptor source for this set is a man aged 35 to 55 in good health and CMV-seropositive.

The chain employs TRBV10-1 and TRBJ2-2; D may be TRBD1 (6 bases). This CDR3 spans 15 amino acids. V shed 1 base and J shed 3 bases, with 9 bases lying between them. CDR1 is WNHNN, CDR2 SYGVQD, per germline (reference sequence). The CDR3 is CASSEFRGHTGELFF. The CDR3 coding sequence is TGCGCCAGCAGTGAGTTCAGGGGCCACACCGGGGAGCTGTTTTTT.

This sequence joins TRBV5-8 and TRBJ1-5, with D perhaps TRBD1 (5 bases). The ends were cut back, 6 bases at V and 3 bases at J, with 16 bases in the middle. The CDR3 spans 15 residues. Germline V gene data show CDR1 as SGHTS and CDR2 as YDEGEE. The CDR3 reads CASTQAGQVNQPQHF. In DNA form, the CDR3 reads TGTGCCAGCACCCAAGCAGGGCAGGTCAATCAGCCCCAGCATTTT.

V usage is TRBV5-6 and J usage is TRBJ2-3, with TRBD1 matching over 11 bases. The CDR3 runs to 15 residues. Germline-derived CDR1 and CDR2 are SGHDT and YYEEEE. J gave up 4 bases and V 4 bases, and 5 bases lay outside the gene matches. The DNA of the CDR3 is TGTGCCAGCAGCCAAGGGACAGGGGGGGCAGATACGCAGTATTTT. Its translation: CASSQGTGGADTQYF.

The V and J genes are TRBV28 and TRBJ1-1; unclear D gene. The V gene lost 5 bases and the J gene lost 0 bases, with 13 bases spanning the gap. Germline CDR1 is MDHEN and CDR2 is SYDVKM. The CDR3 consists of 15 residues. The CDR3 DNA follows: TGTGCCAGCAGTCTCTTAGTGGTCATGAACACTGAAGCTTTCTTT. Translated: CASSLLVVMNTEAFF.

This clone was observed a single time. The chain employs TRBV4-2 and TRBJ2-1; 15 bases are a match to TRBD2. The CDR3 has 18 residues. Germline values: CDR1 LGHNA, CDR2 YNFKEQ. Trimming removed 4 bases from V and 1 base from J; junction bases left unmatched: 5. The CDR3 bases are TGTGCCAGCAGCCGAGGACTAGCGGGAGGGTCGTCCTACAATGAGCAGTTCTTC. Translating gives CASSRGLAGGSSYNEQFF.

In this sample, this clone turned up a few times. The V and J genes are TRBV30 and TRBJ1-4; 9 bases are shared with TRBD1. This CDR3 contains 15 residues. J was trimmed by 8 bases and V by 0 bases; bases with no gene match: 7. Germline V gene lookup returns CDR1 GTSNPN and CDR2 SVGIG (reference sequence). The chain's CDR3 is CAWSVLQGAGEKLFF. In DNA form, the CDR3 reads TGTGCCTGGAGTGTACTACAGGGGGCGGGCGAAAAACTGTTTTTT.

The gene calls are TRBV28 and TRBJ1-1; D is ambiguous. V was clipped by 2 bases and J by 1 base, with 5 bases between them. Per the germline V gene, CDR1 is MDHEN and CDR2 is SYDVKM. The CDR3 runs to 13 residues. The CDR3 bases are TGTGCCAGCAGTTTAGGCTGGAACACTGAAGCTTTCTTT. Translation gives CASSLGWNTEAFF.

This sequence joins TRBV7-6 and TRBJ2-3, with 9 bases aligning to TRBD2. The V gene's germline CDR1 is SGHVS and CDR2 FNYEAQ. V lost 5 bases, J lost 1 base, and 1 base stayed unmatched. The CDR3 is made up of 14 amino acids. The DNA of the CDR3 is TGTGCCAGCAGCCCTAGCGGGGGCACAGATACGCAGTATTTT. Translating it yields CASSPSGGTDTQYF.

This clone showed up just a few times. CDR3 nucleotide sequence: TGTGCCAGCAGCTGGTTGGGGGGTCCAAGCTCCTACGAGCAGTACTTC. As protein: CASSWLGGPSSYEQYF. The chain couples TRBV7-8 to TRBJ2-7; tentative D call: TRBD2 (6 bases). Looked up from germline, CDR1 is SGHVS and CDR2 is FQNEAQ. CDR3 length equals 16 residues. V was trimmed by 4 bases and J by 0 bases, leaving 16 bases between them.

This rearrangement joins TRBV4-2 to TRBJ2-2; tentatively, D is TRBD1 (5 bases). The V end was cut by 0 bases, the J end by 4 bases, with 12 bases between. Per the germline V gene, CDR1 is LGHNA and CDR2 is YNFKEQ. This CDR3 has 16 residues. The CDR3 bases are TGTGCCAGCAGCCAAGATAGGGGAAGCTCCACCGGGGAGCTGTTTTTT. The encoded protein is CASSQDRGSSTGELFF.

There are a few counts of this clone. The gene calls are TRBV13 and TRBJ2-2, with TRBD1 matching 7 bases. CDR3 size: 13 residues. Unmatched junction bases numbered 1, after V lost 3 bases and J lost 6 bases. Germline values: CDR1 PRHDT, CDR2 FYEKMQ (reference sequence). The CDR3 sequence: CASSFQGAGELFF. The CDR3 DNA reads TGTGCCAGCAGCTTTCAGGGGGCCGGGGAGCTGTTTTTT.

This chain connects TRBV5-5 to TRBJ1-4; D is ambiguous. Trimming took 5 bases from V and 7 from J, leaving 18 bases between them. CDR3 length: 15 amino acids. In germline, CDR1 is SGHKS, CDR2 YYEKEE (reference sequence). CDR3 sequence reads: CASSPLEGGAEKLFF. The CDR3 bases are TGTGCCAGCAGTCCTTTGGAGGGAGGTGCTGAAAAACTGTTTTTT. The full variable domain, with the rest looked up from reference TRBV5-5 and TRBJ1-4, is DAGVTQSPTHLIKTRGQQVTLRCSPISGHKSVSWYQQVLGQGPQFIFQYYEKEERGRGNFPDRFSARQFPNYSSELNVNALLLGDSALYLCASSPLEGGAEKLFFGSGTQLSVL.

The rearrangement uses TRBV27 and TRBJ2-7; 7 bases match TRBD2. Germline V gives CDR1 MNHEY, CDR2 SMNVEV (reference sequence). Trimming took 5 bases from V and 3 from J; bases not matched to a gene: 4. The CDR3 length is 13 residues. The CDR3 DNA sequence: TGTGCCAGCAGTCCAGGGACTAACTACGAGCAGTACTTC. Translated: CASSPGTNYEQYF.

The rearrangement joins TRBV11-2 to TRBJ2-5, with D possibly matching TRBD2 (7 bases). This CDR3 has 14 amino acids. V shed 4 bases and J shed 4 bases, with 13 bases lying between them. Germline CDR1 is SGHAT and CDR2 is FQNNGV. CDR3 sequence (DNA): TGTGCCAGCAGCTCGCCGGGGGGCGGAGAGACCCAGTACTTC. Protein sequence: CASSSPGGGETQYF.

This chain connects TRBV7-9 to TRBJ2-1; D may be TRBD1 (7 bases). Trimming left V 4 bases short and J 1 base short, with 14 bases between. Per germline, CDR1 SEHNR and CDR2 FQNEAQ (reference sequence). The length of the CDR3 is 16 residues. The CDR3 region is CASSSLTGTSYNEQFF. The CDR3 nucleotides read TGTGCCAGCAGCTCGTTGACAGGGACTTCCTACAATGAGCAGTTCTTC.

The chain couples TRBV6-5 to TRBJ1-5, with 7 bases that match TRBD1. The junction had 11 bases not matched to a gene; V was cut back by 6 bases and J by 6 bases. Germline lookup yields CDR1 MNHEY and CDR2 SVGAGI. The CDR3 totals 15 residues. Here the CDR3 reads CASRGRDSGGQPQHF. CDR3 sequence (DNA): TGTGCCAGCAGGGGCCGGGACAGCGGGGGTCAGCCCCAGCATTTT.

CDR3 amino acids: CASTPRTGTNTGELFF. CDR3 nucleotide sequence: TGTGCCAGTACCCCGAGGACAGGGACGAACACCGGGGAGCTGTTTTTT. The chain uses TRBV19 and TRBJ2-2, with 8 bases identical to TRBD1. The V gene's germline CDR1 is LNHDA and CDR2 SQIVND (reference sequence). The ends lost 7 bases at V and 0 bases at J; junction bases unmatched: 7. CDR3 size: 16 residues.

This clone has only a few counts. The chain uses TRBV7-2 and TRBJ1-2; TRBD1 might be the D (6 bases). The CDR3 length is 13 residues. V was shortened by 5 bases and J by 3 bases, with 10 bases between the two germline ends. Germline V lookup: CDR1 SGHTA, CDR2 FQGNSA. CDR3 loop: CASSTTGYYGYTF. CDR3 in DNA: TGTGCCAGCAGCACTACAGGGTACTATGGCTACACCTTC.